The T cell receptor (beta chain) under discussion was sequenced for a study of cytomegalovirus exposure and HLA in healthy donors. Points from the study as a whole: Roughly even sequencing depth across donors was the assumption behind the presence/absence analyses.

The CDR3 is 17 amino acids. V lost 3 bases, J lost 1 base, and 20 bases lay in between. Looked up from germline, CDR1 is SGHDT and CDR2 is YYEEEE. Of note for this clone: Its antigen is unidentified.

The PCR used 60 Vbeta and 13 Jbeta primers. Clones were read by immunoSEQ multiplex PCR, and TCRdb kept only the in-frame ones, dropping some. Of about 100,000 clones listed, roughly 75% are singletons. Material: PBMCs. The J gene is TRBJ2-7, the V gene TRBV5-6, with D unresolved. This receptor was obtained from a woman aged 55 to 70 in good health and CMV-seronegative. CDR3 coding DNA: TGTGCCAGCAGCTCTGGTGGGTTGGGCATTCTATCCTACGAGCAGTACTTC. Protein sequence: CASSSGGLGILSYEQYF.